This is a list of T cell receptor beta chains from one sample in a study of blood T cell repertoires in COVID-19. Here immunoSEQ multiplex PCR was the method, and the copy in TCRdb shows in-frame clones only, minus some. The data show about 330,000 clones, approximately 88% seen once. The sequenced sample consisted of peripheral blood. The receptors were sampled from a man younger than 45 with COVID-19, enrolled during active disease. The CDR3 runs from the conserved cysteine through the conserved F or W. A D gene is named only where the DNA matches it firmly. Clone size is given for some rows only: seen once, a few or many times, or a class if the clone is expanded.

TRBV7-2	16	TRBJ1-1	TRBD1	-	CASSLQGADRGTEAFF	TGTGCCAGCAGCCTCCAGGGGGCGGACCGGGGCACTGAAGCTTTCTTT
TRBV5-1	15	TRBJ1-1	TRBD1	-	CASSSTGGRNTEAFF	TGCGCCAGCAGTAGTACAGGGGGAAGGAACACTGAAGCTTTCTTT
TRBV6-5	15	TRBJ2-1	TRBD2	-	CASNPLAGGPGEQFF	TGTGCCAGCAACCCACTAGCGGGAGGGCCTGGTGAGCAGTTCTTC
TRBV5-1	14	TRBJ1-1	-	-	CASSLGGGNTEAFF	TGCGCCAGCAGCTTGGGAGGGGGGAACACTGAAGCTTTCTTT
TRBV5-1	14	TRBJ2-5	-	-	CASSLGGIGETQYF	TGCGCCAGCAGCTTGGGTGGTATCGGAGAGACCCAGTACTTC
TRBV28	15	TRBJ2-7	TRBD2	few	CASSPPQGRAYEQYF	TGTGCCAGCAGCCCCCCCCAAGGGAGGGCCTACGAGCAGTACTTC
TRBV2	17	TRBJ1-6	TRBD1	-	CASSEAAGQVVNSPLHF	TGTGCCAGCAGTGAAGCGGCGGGACAGGTTGTCAATTCACCCCTCCACTTT
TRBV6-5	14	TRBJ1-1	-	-	CASSYQGSGTEAFF	TGTGCCAGCAGTTACCAGGGGTCGGGCACTGAAGCTTTCTTT
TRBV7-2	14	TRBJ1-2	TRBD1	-	CASSQRQGGYGYTF	TGTGCCAGCAGCCAACGACAGGGGGGATATGGCTACACCTTC
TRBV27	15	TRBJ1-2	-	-	CASSLGQQGNYGYTF	TGTGCCAGCAGTTTAGGTCAGCAGGGTAATTATGGCTACACCTTC
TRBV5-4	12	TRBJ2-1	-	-	CASSLGVNEQFF	TGTGCCAGCAGCTTGGGAGTCAATGAGCAGTTCTTC
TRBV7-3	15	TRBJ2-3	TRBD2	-	CASSPGLAGEDTQYF	TGTGCCAGCAGCCCCGGACTAGCGGGAGAAGATACGCAGTATTTT
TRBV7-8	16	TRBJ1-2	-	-	CASSIETLGPNYGYTF	TGTGCCAGCAGCATCGAGACTCTGGGGCCTAACTATGGCTACACCTTC
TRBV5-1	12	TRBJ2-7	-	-	CASSLDLYEQYF	TGCGCCAGCAGCTTGGATCTATACGAGCAGTACTTC
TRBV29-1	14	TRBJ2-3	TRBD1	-	CSVPLTGVTDTQYF	TGCAGCGTGCCGCTGACAGGGGTCACAGATACGCAGTATTTT
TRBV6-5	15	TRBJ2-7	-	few	CASSYSTGPPYEQYF	TGTGCCAGCAGTTACTCGACAGGACCTCCCTACGAGCAGTACTTC
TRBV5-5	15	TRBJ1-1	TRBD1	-	CASRRPGTVNTEAFF	TGTGCCAGCAGGCGACCAGGGACAGTCAACACTGAAGCTTTCTTT
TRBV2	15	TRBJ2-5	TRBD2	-	CASSDRGRAGETQYF	TGTGCCAGCAGTGACCGCGGGAGGGCGGGAGAGACCCAGTACTTC